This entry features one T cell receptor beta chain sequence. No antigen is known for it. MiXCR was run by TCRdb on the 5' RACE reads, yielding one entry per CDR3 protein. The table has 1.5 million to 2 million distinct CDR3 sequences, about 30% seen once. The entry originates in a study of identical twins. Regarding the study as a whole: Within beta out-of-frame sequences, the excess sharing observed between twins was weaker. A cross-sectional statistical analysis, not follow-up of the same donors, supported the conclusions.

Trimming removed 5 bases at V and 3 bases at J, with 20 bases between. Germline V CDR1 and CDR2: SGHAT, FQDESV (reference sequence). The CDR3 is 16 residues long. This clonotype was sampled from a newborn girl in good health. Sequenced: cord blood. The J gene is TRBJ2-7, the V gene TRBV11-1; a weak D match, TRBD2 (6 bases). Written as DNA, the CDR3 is TGTGCCAGCAGCCGGTCAACTGCGGGACTGATCTACGAGCAGTACTTC. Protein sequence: CASSRSTAGLIYEQYF.